Listed below are T cell receptor beta chains from one sample, sequenced in a study of T cell responses to AZD1222 COVID-19 vaccine. The method was immunoSEQ multiplex PCR; TCRdb's version includes in-frame clones alone and lacks a portion of them. This table has 55,000 to 90,000 clones, 80% to 90% appearing once. Here the sequenced sample was peripheral blood, taken on day 0 of AZD1222 vaccination. The receptors stem from an adult in good health. Both conserved end residues are part of each CDR3. Fields, in order: clone size, D gene, J gene, V gene, CDR3 protein, CDR3 DNA. D genes are given only for firm matches. Clone size is not always given. Where it is, it says once, few, many or a class for expanded clones.

>.|.|TRBJ1-2|TRBV10-1
CASTRRTGETNYGYTF
TGCGCCAGCACCCGACGGACCGGTGAGACTAACTATGGCTACACCTTC
>.|.|TRBJ2-1|TRBV29-1
CSVEGDEQFF
TGCAGCGTTGAAGGGGATGAGCAGTTCTTC
>.|.|TRBJ2-7|TRBV5-4
CASRYNRDPEQYF
TGTGCCAGCCGCTATAACCGGGACCCCGAGCAGTACTTC
>.|.|TRBJ2-7|TRBV5-5
CASSLGTDSNYEQYF
TGTGCCAGCAGCTTGGGGACAGATTCTAACTACGAGCAGTACTTC
>.|.|TRBJ1-6|TRBV30
CAWTSLSSYNSPLHF
TGTGCCTGGACCTCCCTCAGCTCCTATAATTCACCCCTCCACTTT
>.|.|TRBJ2-1|TRBV18
CASSLLQGGSYYNEQFF
TGTGCCAGCTCACTACTACAGGGAGGTAGTTACTACAATGAGCAGTTCTTC
>.|TRBD1|TRBJ2-7|TRBV7-8
CASSLDRGEQYF
TGTGCCAGCAGCCTGGACAGGGGCGAGCAGTACTTC
>few|TRBD1|TRBJ1-2|TRBV27
CASSWGQGYGYTF
TGTGCCAGCAGTTGGGGACAGGGCTATGGCTACACCTTC
>.|.|TRBJ2-7|TRBV5-1
CASSFGTEPYEQYF
TGCGCCAGCAGCTTCGGGACGGAGCCCTACGAGCAGTACTTC
>.|TRBD1|TRBJ1-2|TRBV29-1
CSVIQGDYGYTF
TGCAGCGTGATACAGGGGGACTATGGCTACACCTTC
>.|.|TRBJ2-7|TRBV5-5
CASSTHGQLYEQYF
TGTGCCAGCAGCACCCACGGACAGCTCTACGAGCAGTACTTC
>.|TRBD1|TRBJ1-6|TRBV5-6
CASSWGTDYNSPLHF
TGTGCCAGCAGCTGGGGGACAGACTATAATTCACCCCTCCACTTT
>.|TRBD1|TRBJ2-7|TRBV12-3/TRBV12-4
CASRRTGNLEQYF
TGTGCCAGCAGACGGACAGGGAACCTCGAGCAGTACTTC